This TCR beta chain was captured by sequencing in a study of identical twins. Findings of the study overall: Donors were not followed over many years; analysis was cross-sectional. Abundant beta clonotypes from cord blood bore fewer insertions; memory repertoires lacked this pattern.

The CDR3 consists of 13 residues. The V and J ends lost 8 bases and 4 bases, in that order; junction bases with no gene match: 2. No donor was unhealthy or non-Caucasian. Unique molecular identifiers were present on the cDNA, which also gained a universal primer site by template switching. From the 5' RACE reads, TCRdb called clonotypes with MiXCR, one entry per CDR3 protein. Of roughly 290,000 distinct CDR3 sequences in the sample, roughly 9% were seen once. On this clonotype itself: What it binds is not known.

These records were also assigned to another study, of yellow fever vaccine responses in identical twins.

The sequencing sample was made of CD8+ T cells sorted from blood. The origin of this receptor is a young woman in good health. The chain recombines TRBV12-3 or TRBV12-4 with TRBJ2-5; TRBD2 matches 12 bases. The CDR3 reads CASWTSGVETQYF. CDR3 coding DNA: TGTGCCAGCTGGACTAGCGGGGTAGAGACCCAGTACTTC.